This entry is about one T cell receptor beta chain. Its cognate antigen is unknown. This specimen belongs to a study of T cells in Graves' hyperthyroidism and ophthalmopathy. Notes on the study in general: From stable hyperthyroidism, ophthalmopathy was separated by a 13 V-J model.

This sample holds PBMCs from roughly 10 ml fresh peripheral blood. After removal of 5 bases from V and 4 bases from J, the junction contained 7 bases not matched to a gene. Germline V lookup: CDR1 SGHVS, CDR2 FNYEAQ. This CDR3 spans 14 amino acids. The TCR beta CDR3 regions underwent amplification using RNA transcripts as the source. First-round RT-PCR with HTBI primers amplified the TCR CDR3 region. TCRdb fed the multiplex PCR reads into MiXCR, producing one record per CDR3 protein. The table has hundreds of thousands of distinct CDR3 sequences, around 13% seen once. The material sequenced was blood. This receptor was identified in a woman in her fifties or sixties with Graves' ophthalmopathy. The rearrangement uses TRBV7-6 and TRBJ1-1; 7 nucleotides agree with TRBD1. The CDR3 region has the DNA TGTGCCAGCAGCCTGGGACAGATGCCCACTGAAGCTTTCTTT. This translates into CASSLGQMPTEAFF. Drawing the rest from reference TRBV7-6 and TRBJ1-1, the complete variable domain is GAGVSQSPRYKVTKRGQDVALRCDPISGHVSLYWYRQALGQGPEFLTYFNYEAQQDKSGLPNDRFSAERPEGSISTLTIQRTEQRDSAMYRCASSLGQMPTEAFFGQGTRLTVV.